One sample yielded the 24 T cell receptor beta chains listed below, sequenced in a study of control samples from healthy donors and cancer patients (dated by TCRdb to the early 2020s). Library preparation used the immunoSEQ multiplex PCR assay. Held by TCRdb, this immuneACCESS table contains in-frame sequences only and omits some clones. Under half of the omission traces to an unresolved V gene where checked; the cause of the rest is unknown. In this sample the table shows 90,000 or so clones, roughly 83% of which occur a single time. Of the sample, 30% to 40% is held by the ten largest clones. The sample taken for sequencing was PBMCs. The receptors here all came from a man between 65 and 85 years old with lung cancer.

This chain connects TRBV29-1 to TRBJ1-2, with D perhaps matching TRBD1 (5 bases). CDR3 length: 13 residues. V was shortened by 6 bases and J by 0 bases, with 11 bases between the two germline ends. The germline CDR1 and CDR2 sequences are SQVTM and ANQGSEA. CDR3 protein: CSVNRGANYGYTF. CDR3 bases: TGCAGCGTAAATAGAGGGGCTAACTATGGCTACACCTTC.

The genes are TRBV5-4 and TRBJ2-1, with D unresolved. CDR1 SGHNT and CDR2 YYREEE come from the germline V gene (reference sequence). The CDR3 sequence is 12 residues long. The germline V and J ends were trimmed by 3 bases and 4 bases, with 5 bases remaining between them. The CDR3 reads CASSSGYNEQFF. CDR3 in DNA: TGTGCCAGCAGCTCCGGATACAATGAGCAGTTCTTC.

This clone was counted between two and nine times. V is TRBV30 and J is TRBJ1-2; 7 nucleotides match TRBD1. The CDR3 covers 13 residues. Germline-derived CDR1 and CDR2 are GTSNPN and SVGIG (reference sequence). V lost 4 bases, J lost 4 bases, and 6 bases stayed unmatched. CDR3 in DNA: TGTGCCTGGAACAGACAGGGCTTCTATGGCTACACCTTC. It is translated as CAWNRQGFYGYTF.

This chain uses TRBV6-5 with TRBJ1-1; tentatively, D is TRBD1 (5 bases). V dropped 5 bases and J dropped 8 bases, with 12 bases sitting between them. The CDR3 is made up of 12 amino acids. Germline loops: CDR1 MNHEY, CDR2 SVGAGI. The CDR3 sequence: CASSRHRNEAFF. Here the CDR3 DNA reads TGTGCCAGCAGTAGACACAGGAACGAAGCTTTCTTT.

The rearrangement uses TRBV7-3 and TRBJ2-2; D is unclear. The germline CDR1 and CDR2 sequences are SGHTA and FQGTGA. The germline V and J ends were trimmed by 4 bases and 5 bases, with 2 bases remaining between them. The CDR3 consists of 11 residues. CDR3 sequence reads: CASSSTGELFF. In nucleotides, the CDR3 is TGTGCCAGCAGCTCAACCGGGGAGCTGTTTTTT.

The chain joins TRBV7-3 to TRBJ2-3, with unresolved D. The CDR3 extends over 13 amino acids. V was trimmed by 2 bases and J by 4 bases, leaving 7 bases between them. Germline lookup yields CDR1 SGHTA and CDR2 FQGTGA. In DNA, the CDR3 is TGTGCCAGCAGCTTACGTCCCCCAGATACGCAGTATTTT. This translates into CASSLRPPDTQYF.

The gene calls are TRBV18 and TRBJ1-5; no definite D call. Deletions cut 3 bases from V and 1 base from J, with 10 bases between. CDR3 size: 15 residues. CDR1 is KGHSH, CDR2 LQKENI, per germline. The CDR3 loop is CASSPQEESNQPQHF. CDR3 bases: TGTGCCAGCTCACCTCAGGAAGAAAGCAATCAGCCCCAGCATTTT. The entire variable domain, with the rest obtained from reference TRBV18 and TRBJ1-5, is as follows: NAGVMQNPRHLVRRRGQEARLRCSPMKGHSHVYWYRQLPEEGLKFMVYLQKENIIDESGMPKERFSAEFPKEGPSILRIQQVVRGDSAAYFCASSPQEESNQPQHFGDGTRLSIL.

The J gene is TRBJ2-1, the V gene TRBV5-8, with 13 positions matching TRBD2. V lost 3 bases, J lost 7 bases, and 13 bases stayed unmatched. Germline CDR1 and CDR2: SGHTS and YDEGEE. The CDR3 runs 18 residues. Here the CDR3 reads CASSSGTSGDPNHNEQFF. The DNA for the CDR3 is TGTGCCAGCAGCTCCGGGACTAGCGGGGACCCAAATCATAATGAGCAGTTCTTC. Supplemented by reference TRBV5-8 and TRBJ2-1, the full variable domain reads EAGVTQSPTHLIKTRGQQATLRCSPISGHTSVYWYQQALGLGLQFLLWYDEGEERNRGNFPPRFSGRQFPNYSSELNVNALELEDSALYLCASSSGTSGDPNHNEQFFGPGTRLTVL.

The rearrangement links TRBV4-3 to TRBJ2-3; D call uncertain. This CDR3 comprises 14 residues. The V end was cut by 0 bases, the J end by 3 bases, with 7 bases between. Germline lookup yields CDR1 LGHNA and CDR2 YSLEER. Here the CDR3 reads CASSQDSNTDTQYF. The DNA of the CDR3 is TGCGCCAGCAGCCAAGACTCTAATACAGATACGCAGTATTTT.

The chain recombines TRBV12-5 with TRBJ2-2; 8 nucleotides line up with TRBD1. Per the germline V gene, CDR1 is LGHNT and CDR2 is FRNRAP. Trimming cost V 5 bases and J 6 bases; bases outside gene matches: 5. The CDR3 has 14 residues. This CDR3 is CASGPGQGAGELFF. Written as DNA, the CDR3 is TGTGCTAGTGGTCCTGGACAGGGAGCCGGGGAGCTGTTTTTT. The full variable domain, rest sourced from reference TRBV12-5 and TRBJ2-2, is DARVTQTPRHKVTEMGQEVTMRCQPILGHNTVFWYRQTMMQGLELLAYFRNRAPLDDSGMPKDRFSAEMPDATLATLKIQPSEPRDSAVYFCASGPGQGAGELFFGEGSRLTVL.

This clone was counted between two and nine times. CDR3 amino acids: CASSLGGAGEKLFF. The CDR3 bases are TGTGCCAGCAGCTTGGGAGGGGCTGGTGAAAAACTGTTTTTT. The chain couples TRBV5-6 to TRBJ1-4; D possibly corresponds to TRBD1 (5 bases). V gave up 0 bases and J gave up 7 bases, with 10 bases separating them. This CDR3 has 14 residues. The germline V gene encodes CDR1 SGHDT and CDR2 YYEEEE.

Only a few counts were recorded for this clone. This chain connects TRBV27 to TRBJ1-2, with 10 bases fitting TRBD1. Unmatched junction bases numbered 3, after V lost 3 bases and J lost 2 bases. Germline CDR1 and CDR2: MNHEY and SMNVEV (reference sequence). The CDR3 runs to 15 residues. The CDR3 sequence: CASSLTGGRNYGYTF. DNA of the CDR3: TGTGCCAGCAGTTTGACAGGGGGCAGGAACTATGGCTACACCTTC.

A few counts support this clone. V is TRBV7-9 and J is TRBJ1-4; D is unclear. Germline values: CDR1 SEHNR, CDR2 FQNEAQ (reference sequence). V gave up 7 bases and J gave up 0 bases, with 12 bases separating them. This CDR3 is 15 amino acids long. This CDR3 reads CASTPTGATNEKLFF. The DNA for the CDR3 is TGTGCCAGCACCCCCACGGGTGCAACTAATGAAAAACTGTTTTTT.

V usage is TRBV18 and J usage is TRBJ2-1; TRBD1 agrees at 10 bases. Trimming at V came to 3 bases and at J to 9 bases, leaving 5 bases not matched to a gene. The CDR3 totals 14 residues. Germline loops: CDR1 KGHSH, CDR2 LQKENI. The CDR3 loop is CASSPRQGAGEQFF. DNA of the CDR3: TGTGCCAGCTCACCCCGACAGGGGGCCGGTGAGCAGTTCTTC.

The chain joins TRBV4-1 to TRBJ2-7; TRBD1 aligns across 7 bases. The germline gives CDR1 MGHRA, CDR2 YSYEKL. CDR3 size: 15 residues. Trimming took 1 base from V and 2 from J; bases not matched to a gene: 5. The CDR3 region is CASSQVPGQTYEQYF. CDR3 sequence (DNA): TGCGCCAGCAGCCAAGTTCCGGGACAGACCTACGAGCAGTACTTC.

This clone appeared a single time. The gene calls are TRBV5-6 and TRBJ2-6; the D gene could be TRBD1 or TRBD2 (6 bases each). Germline loops: CDR1 SGHDT, CDR2 YYEEEE. V was pared by 4 bases and J by 2 bases, with 16 bases between. The CDR3 runs 17 residues. The CDR3 here is CASSRVVGGTGANVLTF. The CDR3 DNA is TGTGCCAGCAGCCGGGTGGTGGGGGGCACTGGGGCCAACGTCCTGACTTTC. The entire variable domain, with the rest obtained from reference TRBV5-6 and TRBJ2-6, is as follows: DAGVTQSPTHLIKTRGQQVTLRCSPKSGHDTVSWYQQALGQGPQFIFQYYEEEERQRGNFPDRFSGHQFPNYSSELNVNALLLGDSALYLCASSRVVGGTGANVLTFGAGSRLTVL.

The chain links TRBV6-2 or TRBV6-3 to TRBJ1-2; D perhaps matches TRBD1 (6 bases). CDR1 and CDR2 (germline): MNHEY, SVGEGT. Deletions cut 1 base from V and 4 bases from J, with 10 bases between. CDR3 length: 14 residues. The CDR3 bases are TGTGCCAGCAGTTACTTTGGGGGCAGCTATGGCTACACCTTC. Protein product: CASSYFGGSYGYTF.

V and J are TRBV21-1 and TRBJ1-1. TRBV21-1 is listed as a pseudogene. CDR3 length equals 18 residues. The CDR3 nucleotides are TGTGCCAGCAACCCCGGGAGATTAGGTTATCGAATGAACACTGAAGCTTTCTTT. Its protein product is CASNPGRLGYRMNTEAFF.

This clone was seen just once. The chain uses TRBV7-8 and TRBJ2-5; 9 bases are shared with TRBD2. Germline CDR1 is SGHVS and CDR2 is FQNEAQ. This CDR3 is 18 amino acids long. With V trimmed by 5 bases and J by 1 base, 14 bases remained unmatched. CDR3 residues: CASSPRVFSGGPQETQYF. The CDR3 coding sequence is TGTGCCAGCAGCCCCAGAGTGTTCAGCGGGGGGCCCCAAGAGACCCAGTACTTC.

The genes are TRBV5-1 and TRBJ2-1; 8 nucleotides align to TRBD1. The CDR3 loop spans 15 amino acids. The V and J ends lost 2 bases and 4 bases, in that order; junction bases with no gene match: 5. Germline CDR1 and CDR2: SGHRS and YFSETQ. This CDR3 reads CASSFQGAQYNEQFF. The CDR3 DNA sequence: TGCGCCAGCAGCTTTCAGGGGGCGCAGTACAATGAGCAGTTCTTC.

The chain combines TRBV11-3 with TRBJ2-2, with 8 bases fitting TRBD1. The CDR3 has 14 amino acids. The V gene's germline CDR1 is SGHNT and CDR2 YENEEA. The V and J ends lost 5 bases and 5 bases, in that order; junction bases with no gene match: 4. CDR3 in amino acids: CASSRDRTTGELFF. CDR3 in DNA: TGTGCCAGCAGCAGGGACAGGACAACCGGGGAGCTGTTTTTT.

The table lists this clone with a count of one. The J gene is TRBJ2-2, the V gene TRBV6-6; D call uncertain. Trimming shortened V by 4 bases and J by 5 bases, and 2 bases separated the two germline ends. This CDR3 spans 11 amino acids. Looked up from germline, CDR1 is MNHNY and CDR2 is SVGAGI (reference sequence). The DNA of the CDR3 is TGTGCCAGCAGTTCTACCGGGGAGCTGTTTTTT. Translating it yields CASSSTGELFF.

This clone turned up a few times. The V call is TRBV6-5, the J call TRBJ2-3; possible D gene TRBD1, 6 bases. This CDR3 is 15 amino acids long. V was shortened by 6 bases and J by 0 bases, with 13 bases between the two germline ends. Germline V gene data show CDR1 as MNHEY and CDR2 as SVGAGI. CDR3: CASSGQRTSTDTQYF. The CDR3 nucleotides are TGTGCCAGCAGCGGACAGCGCACAAGCACAGATACGCAGTATTTT.

The genes are TRBV19 and TRBJ2-3; D might be TRBD2 (5 bases). V lost 5 bases and J 9 bases, leaving 12 bases between the germline ends. CDR1 is LNHDA, CDR2 SQIVND, per germline (reference sequence). The CDR3 contains 12 residues. DNA for the CDR3: TGTGCCAGTAGTTCCTGGACGGGGACGCAGTATTTT. Encoded protein: CASSSWTGTQYF.